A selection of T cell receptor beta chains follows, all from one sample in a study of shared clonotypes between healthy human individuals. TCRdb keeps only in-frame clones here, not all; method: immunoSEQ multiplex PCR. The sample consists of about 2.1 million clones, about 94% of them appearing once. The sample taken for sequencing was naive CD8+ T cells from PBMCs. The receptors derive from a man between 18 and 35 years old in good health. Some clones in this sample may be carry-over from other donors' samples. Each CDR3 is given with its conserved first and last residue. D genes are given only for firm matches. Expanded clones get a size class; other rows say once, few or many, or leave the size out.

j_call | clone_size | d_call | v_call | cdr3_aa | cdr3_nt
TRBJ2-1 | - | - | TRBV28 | CASSPPGEQFF | TGTGCCAGCAGTCCCCCAGGTGAGCAGTTCTTC
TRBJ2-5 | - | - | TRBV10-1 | CAPPPRQGLYQETQYF | TGCGCCCCCCCACCCAGGCAGGGTTTGTACCAAGAGACCCAGTACTTC
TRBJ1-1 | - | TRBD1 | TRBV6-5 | CASRPRTGNTEAFF | TGTGCCAGCAGACCGCGGACAGGGAACACTGAAGCTTTCTTT
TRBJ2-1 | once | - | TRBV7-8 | CASSLAVRDEQFF | TGTGCCAGCAGCTTGGCCGTGCGCGATGAGCAGTTCTTC
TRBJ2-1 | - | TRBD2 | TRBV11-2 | CASSSDPGLAGHNEQFF | TGTGCCAGCAGCTCCGATCCGGGACTAGCGGGCCACAATGAGCAGTTCTTC
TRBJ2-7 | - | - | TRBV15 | CATSRKPGRPHEQYF | TGTGCCACCAGCAGAAAACCCGGACGTCCCCACGAGCAGTACTTC
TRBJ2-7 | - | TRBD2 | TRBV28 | CASSLLTSSIEQYF | TGTGCCAGCAGTTTATTGACTAGCTCTATCGAGCAGTACTTC
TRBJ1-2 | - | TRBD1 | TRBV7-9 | CASRETGWQGYTF | TGTGCCAGCAGGGAGACAGGGTGGCAAGGCTACACCTTC
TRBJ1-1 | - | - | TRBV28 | CASSLRRQLATEAFF | TGTGCCAGCAGCCTAAGGAGACAGTTAGCCACTGAAGCTTTCTTT
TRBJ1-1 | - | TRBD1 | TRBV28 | CASRQDRGYTEAFF | TGTGCCAGCAGACAGGACAGGGGGTACACTGAAGCTTTCTTT